One and the same sample provided the 4 T cell receptor beta chains below, sequenced in a study of radiotherapy plus CTLA-4 blockade in lung cancer. Libraries were prepared by immunoSEQ multiplex PCR; TCRdb keeps only in-frame clonotypes and omits some of them. The profile shows some 34,000 clones, over 55% of them singletons. The material was peripheral blood, obtained from a patient treated with radiotherapy plus ipilimumab. These receptors came from a human donor with non-small cell lung cancer who had stable disease on radiotherapy plus ipilimumab.

CDR3 sequence (DNA): TGTGCCAGCAGTTACCTACAGGGGCGTACGCAGTATTTT. Encoded protein: CASSYLQGRTQYF. The rearrangement joins TRBV6-6 to TRBJ2-3; 7 bases agree with TRBD1. Looked up from germline, CDR1 is MNHNY and CDR2 is SVGAGI (reference sequence). V shed 2 bases, J shed 8 bases, and the junction held 4 bases outside the gene matches. This CDR3 has 13 residues.

The chain joins TRBV6-1 to TRBJ1-5; D perhaps matches TRBD1 (5 bases). CDR1 MNHNS and CDR2 SASEGT come from the germline V gene. This CDR3 has 14 residues. Between the trimmed V and J ends, which lost 1 base and 6 bases, there was a span of 10 bases. The CDR3 region has the DNA TGTGCCAGCAGTGAAGGGGGGGTTCTTCAGCCCCAGCATTTT. Translated, it gives CASSEGGVLQPQHF.

The CDR3 bases are TGTGCCAGCAGCCAATTGCTGGGGGCGAACACTGAAGCTTTCTTT. Its protein is CASSQLLGANTEAFF. V and J are TRBV4-2 and TRBJ1-1; D is possibly TRBD1 (6 bases). CDR3 length: 15 amino acids. Germline CDR1 LGHNA, CDR2 YNFKEQ. Trimming shortened V by 2 bases and J by 1 base, and 11 bases separated the two germline ends.

The chain joins TRBV9 to TRBJ1-2, with unresolved D. CDR1 SGDLS and CDR2 YYNGEE come from the germline V gene. The CDR3 extends over 13 amino acids. V lost 1 base to trimming and J lost 8 bases, with 12 bases between them. DNA for the CDR3: TGTGCCAGCAGCGTAAGGACGGGGTGGGGCTACACCTTC. It is translated as CASSVRTGWGYTF.